This TCR beta chain was profiled in a study of cytomegalovirus exposure and HLA in healthy donors. Overall study context: The roughly 120 validation repertoires used the same platform as the roughly 700 first-cohort repertoires (as reported by a later analysis). Whole-study results and caveats: It was confirmed in vitro that three of the CMV-associated chains were specific for CMV antigens. According to a subsequent analysis, TCR clusters from the first cohort were inclined to appear together in the roughly 130 validation repertoires.

Concerning this clone: Its specificity is not known.

The table came from immunoSEQ multiplex PCR; TCRdb's copy has only in-frame clones and leaves some out. The table has more than 110,000 clones, about 86% seen once; the top ten hold roughly 3%. The V and J ends lost 4 bases and 3 bases respectively, with 13 bases between them. CDR1 is SGHKS, CDR2 YYEKEE, per germline (reference sequence). The CDR3 has 15 residues. The clonotype originates from a man aged 18 to 29 in good health and CMV-seronegative. Sequenced input: PBMCs. The chain employs TRBV5-5 and TRBJ2-2; possible D gene TRBD1, 5 bases. The CDR3 DNA is TGTGCCAGCAGCCCGTCCGGACATGACACCGGGGAGCTGTTTTTT. Encoded protein: CASSPSGHDTGELFF.